The rows below give T cell receptor beta chains drawn from one sample of a study of OX40 agonist ivuxolimab in advanced cancers. The data were produced by immunoSEQ multiplex PCR, yet TCRdb's version contains in-frame clones alone and is incomplete. The table shows more than 75,000 clones, with 70% to 90% occurring only once. Sequences were derived from CD4+ or CD8+ T cells sorted from blood, sampled in a trial of the OX40 agonist ivuxolimab. Receptors originate from an adult with an advanced solid tumor such as melanoma, head and neck, liver or kidney cancer. Both conserved end residues are part of each CDR3. D genes are given only for firm matches. Clone size is given for some rows only: seen once, a few or many times, or a class if the clone is expanded.

>-|TRBJ2-1|14|TRBV18|-
TGTGCCAGCTCACCTAGGGAGGGGGACAATGAGCAGTTCTTC
CASSPREGDNEQFF
>-|TRBJ2-1|15|TRBV7-2|TRBD2
TGTGCCAGCAGCTCGGGGGGTAGCGGGAGGGCAGGGCAGTTCTTC
CASSSGGSGRAGQFF
>-|TRBJ2-5|14|TRBV7-2|TRBD2
TGTGCCAGCAGCTTAAGACTAGCGGGGGAGACCCAGTACTTC
CASSLRLAGETQYF
>-|TRBJ1-2|15|TRBV28|-
TGTGCCAGCAGTGCTCCTTTTGGAGGCAGCTATGGCTACACCTTC
CASSAPFGGSYGYTF
>-|TRBJ1-3|13|TRBV6-1|-
TGTGCCTCCGGACAGTCCTCTGGAAACACCATATATTTT
CASGQSSGNTIYF
>-|TRBJ2-7|14|TRBV10-3|-
TGTGCCATCAGCGGACGTAAGGACTACTACGAGCAGTACTTC
CAISGRKDYYEQYF
>-|TRBJ2-2|13|TRBV27|TRBD1
TGTGCCAGCAGTTTTCAGGGGGCCGGGGAGCTGTTTTTT
CASSFQGAGELFF
>-|TRBJ2-1|15|TRBV19|TRBD2
TGTGCCAGTATCCCCCATGGGCGGGAGAAGGATGAGCAGTTCTTC
CASIPHGREKDEQFF
>-|TRBJ1-5|14|TRBV19|TRBD1
TGTGCCACCCACAGGGGAGGGAGCAATCAGCCCCAGCATTTT
CATHRGGSNQPQHF
>-|TRBJ1-6|14|TRBV27|-
TGTGCCAGCACCTCAGGACAGTATAATTCACCCCTCCACTTT
CASTSGQYNSPLHF
>-|TRBJ2-1|13|TRBV10-1|-
TGCGCCAGCAGTCCTGGGGTAGGGGGTGAGCAGTTCTTC
CASSPGVGGEQFF
>once|TRBJ1-5|15|TRBV29-1|TRBD1
TGCAGCGTTGCCGGGACAGGGGATAGCAATCAGCCCCAGCATTTT
CSVAGTGDSNQPQHF
>-|TRBJ1-1|13|TRBV29-1|-
TGCAGCGCGGAACGGGGATTTTACACTGAAGCTTTCTTT
CSAERGFYTEAFF
>-|TRBJ1-5|14|TRBV19|-
TGTGCCAGTAAGGGGGGCACTAGCAATCAGCCCCAGCATTTT
CASKGGTSNQPQHF
>-|TRBJ2-5|17|TRBV5-4|TRBD2
TGTGCCAGCAGCGTAGGGGGACTAGCGGGAGGTTTAGAGACCCAGTACTTC
CASSVGGLAGGLETQYF
>-|TRBJ2-1|16|TRBV5-1|TRBD2
TGCGCCAGCAGGACCCCGGGACTAGCGGGTAACAATGAGCAGTTCTTC
CASRTPGLAGNNEQFF
>-|TRBJ2-1|17|TRBV29-1|TRBD2
TGCAGCGTTGAAGTGAGGACTAGCGGGAGACCCAACAATGAGCAGTTCTTC
CSVEVRTSGRPNNEQFF
>-|TRBJ2-3|14|TRBV29-1|TRBD1
TGCAGCGTGGTACAGGGGGCGGGCACAGATACGCAGTATTTT
CSVVQGAGTDTQYF
>-|TRBJ1-3|17|TRBV5-6|TRBD1
TGTGCCAGCAGCTTGGTTACCGGGACAGGGCTTGAAGACACCATATATTTT
CASSLVTGTGLEDTIYF
>-|TRBJ1-1|17|TRBV21-1|-
TGTGCCAGCAGCTTCCGCCGTCGTAGCGGGCCCCCGACTGAAGCTTTCTTT
CASSFRRRSGPPTEAFF
>-|TRBJ2-7|16|TRBV18|TRBD2
TGTGCCAGCTCGCCGGTGAGGAGCGGGAGCTTCAACGAGCAGTACTTC
CASSPVRSGSFNEQYF
>-|TRBJ1-2|14|TRBV5-4|TRBD1
TGTGCCAGCAGCTTGAAGGGACAGGTCCATGGCTACACCTTC
CASSLKGQVHGYTF
>-|TRBJ2-7|14|TRBV11-3|TRBD1
TGTGCCAGCAGCCGACAGGGGGATATCGACGAGCAGTACTTC
CASSRQGDIDEQYF